The 10 T cell receptor beta chains in this list originate from one sample, sequenced in a study of circulating CD8 cells and anti-PD-1 response in melanoma (TCRdb year 2020). Sequencing was carried out with a NextSeq 500. TCR libraries were prepared from roughly 14 ng of total RNA with the QIAseq Immune Repertoire RNA Library Kit, Human TCR Panel. TCRdb reanalyzed the raw reads on its own, using fastp at Q25 for trimming and MiXCR for clone calling, and kept in-frame beta chains. Entries are consolidated by CDR3 protein sequence, retaining the most common genes and DNA. Recorded for this sample are approximately 160 distinct CDR3 sequences; about an eighth of them occurred a single time. The ten largest make up around 49% of the sample. A BD FACSAria II cell sorter was used to sort four subsets, defined by PD-1 and/or TIGIT, from live CD3+CD8+TCRalphabeta+ cells. This specimen consisted of CD8+ T cells from PBMCs, obtained at baseline or after one month of anti-PD-1 therapy (not recorded which). Every receptor here comes from a human donor with melanoma.

As regards this clonotype: A far larger clone is one base from this, pointing to a likely read error. The chain recombines TRBV25-1 with TRBJ2-5; D gene unclear. TRBJ2-7 matches the DNA end more closely, so the J call is doubtful. The CDR3 consists of 12 residues. The germline gives CDR1 MGHDK, CDR2 SYGVNS. The CDR3 DNA is TGTGCCAGCCGAAGACTCGTAGACGAGCAGTACTTC. It is translated as CASRRLVDEQYF.

This clonotype is judged large. The rearrangement links TRBV29-1 to TRBJ1-2, with D uncertain. The V gene's germline CDR1 is SQVTM and CDR2 ANQGSEA. CDR3 length: 12 amino acids. The V gene lost 3 bases and the J gene lost 1 base, with 6 bases spanning the gap. This chain's CDR3 is CSVEGNNYGYTF. The CDR3, as DNA: TGCAGCGTTGAGGGAAATAACTATGGCTACACCTTC.

This clonotype rates as large (0.1 to 1%). V is TRBV29-1 and J is TRBJ2-7; maybe TRBD2 (5 bases). Between the trimmed V and J ends, which lost 6 bases and 4 bases, there was a span of 10 bases. Germline V CDR1 and CDR2: SQVTM, ANQGSEA. This CDR3 contains 11 residues. CDR3 sequence (DNA): TGCAGCGTCCAAAGAGGGTACGAGCAGTACTTC. It codes for CSVQRGYEQYF.

In its sample, this clonotype ranks as hyperexpanded. CDR3 DNA: TGTGCCAGTAGTATAGTGCAGAACAATGAGCAGTTCTTC. This gives the protein CASSIVQNNEQFF. The rearrangement links TRBV19 to TRBJ2-1; no definite D call. The germline CDR1 and CDR2 sequences are LNHDA and SQIVND (reference sequence). V dropped 1 base and J dropped 5 bases, with 6 bases sitting between them. CDR3 length: 13 residues.

This clonotype qualifies as large. The chain employs TRBV30 and TRBJ2-7; D call uncertain. Germline CDR1 GTSNPN, CDR2 SVGIG (reference sequence). The CDR3 contains 15 residues. V was cut by 7 bases and J by 0 bases, with 19 bases left in between. The CDR3 spells CALEDRLQSSYEQYF. In DNA, the CDR3 is TGTGCCTTGGAAGACCGACTTCAATCCTCCTACGAGCAGTACTTC.

This clonotype is labeled large. The genes are TRBV23-1 and TRBJ2-3; TRBD1 is a possible D gene (6 bases). TRBV23-1 is annotated as an ORF whose role is uncertain. The V and J ends lost 0 bases and 2 bases respectively, with 12 bases between them. This CDR3 comprises 16 residues. The CDR3 DNA follows: TGCGCCAGCAGTCAATCGCCACAGGGACCCACAGATACGCAGTATTTT. Its protein product is CASSQSPQGPTDTQYF.

This clonotype ranks as large. The V gene is TRBV29-1, the J gene TRBJ2-3; D is unresolved. Germline V CDR1 and CDR2: SQVTM, ANQGSEA. V was trimmed by 1 base and J by 3 bases, leaving 8 bases between them. The CDR3 extends over 13 amino acids. The CDR3 loop is CSVEVGPTDTQYF. As DNA, the CDR3 is TGCAGCGTTGAAGTTGGACCTACAGATACGCAGTATTTT.

This sequence joins TRBV12-3 or TRBV12-4 and TRBJ2-7; TRBD2 aligns across 8 bases. Trimming took 6 bases from V and 0 from J; bases not matched to a gene: 1. The CDR3 is made up of 13 amino acids. CDR3 sequence: CASRAGDSYEQYF. CDR3 nucleotides: TGTGCCAGCAGAGCGGGAGACTCCTACGAGCAGTACTTC.

By share, this clonotype ranks as large (0.1 to 1%). The rearrangement uses TRBV19 and TRBJ2-5, with a weak D call TRBD2 (5 bases). Per the germline V gene, CDR1 is LNHDA and CDR2 is SQIVND (reference sequence). V dropped 5 bases and J dropped 0 bases, with 13 bases sitting between them. The CDR3 consists of 15 residues. The DNA of the CDR3 is TGTGCCAGTAGTCAAAGACCCGGGAACCAAGAGACCCAGTACTTC. Encoded protein: CASSQRPGNQETQYF. Using reference TRBV19 and TRBJ2-5 for the parts outside the CDR3, the full variable domain is DGGITQSPKYLFRKEGQNVTLSCEQNLNHDAMYWYRQDPGQGLRLIYYSQIVNDFQKGDIAEGYSVSREKKESFPLTVTSAQKNPTAFYLCASSQRPGNQETQYFGPGTRLLVL.

This clonotype is large by share. The genes are TRBV6-2 or TRBV6-3 and TRBJ2-1; D gene uncertain. Germline CDR1 and CDR2: MNHEY and SVGEGT. V shed 2 bases and J shed 3 bases, with 11 bases lying between them. This CDR3 comprises 15 residues. CDR3 in DNA: TGTGCCAGCAGTTACGAGGACGGGTACTACAATGAGCAGTTCTTC. Its translation is CASSYEDGYYNEQFF.